Described below is a single TCR beta chain sequence and its context. The target antigen is unknown. The sample comes from a study of graft-versus-host responses after intestinal transplantation. On the study more broadly: Each patient got anti-thymocyte globulin induction, then tacrolimus and steroids for about 3 years.

Germline assignment: CDR1 SNHLY and CDR2 FYNNEI. The germline V and J ends were trimmed by 3 bases and 8 bases, with 22 bases remaining between them. The CDR3 contains 16 residues. Method: immunoSEQ multiplex PCR; TCRdb's copy keeps in-frame clones and lacks some. The profile shows fewer than 150,000 clones, more than 80% of them singletons. Whole-study results and caveats: Early declines in HvG clones that occurred post-transplant were associated with peak circulating GvH clone levels.

Source: unstimulated CD4+ T cells sorted from spleen or lymph node cells, taken before intestinal transplant. The TCR originated in a human donor who received an intestinal transplant. The gene calls are TRBV2 and TRBJ1-2; possible D gene TRBD1, 6 bases. This CDR3 reads CASSDYGPGAYVGYTF. As DNA, the CDR3 is TGTGCCAGCAGTGATTACGGGCCAGGGGCCTATGTGGGCTACACCTTC.